This T cell receptor beta chain was recorded in a study of blood T cell repertoires in COVID-19. Study background: Spain, Italy and the United States supplied samples that represented acute and convalescent COVID-19.

The cohort comprised adults aged 18 to 89 years residing in about two dozen US areas. Donors of Cohort 3 who recovered were those that had two negative PCRs, clearance, or symptom resolution. The CDR3 is 17 residues long. Looked up from germline, CDR1 is SSHAT and CDR2 is FNYEAQ (reference sequence). In the source study's methods: Amplification of reference gene primers provided the estimated nucleated cell counts. Profiled with immunoSEQ multiplex PCR; TCRdb holds only in-frame clones, not every one. For V, J and clone size, that table is used; D and trimming come from the DNA. The sample lists around 250,000 clones, around 85% seen once, with 1.5% to 2% in the top ten. Only one count was recorded for this clone. Relative to the germline gene, one junction end is altered; a read error may explain this.

The J gene is TRBJ1-2, the V gene TRBV7-7, with D perhaps matching TRBD1 (6 bases). This TCR derives from a woman aged 45-65 years who had recovered from COVID-19. The sample was PBMCs or T cells enriched from blood (not recorded which). Here the CDR3 reads CASSLRGLGHSNYGYTF. CDR3 nucleotide sequence: TGTGCTAGCAGCTTAAGGGGGTTGGGTCACTCAAACTATGGCTACACCTTC.